This paragraph reports one T cell receptor (beta chain). Researchers took RNA transcripts and amplified the TCR beta CDR3 regions from them. When the TCR CDR3 underwent first-round RT-PCR, the HTBI primer set was used. TCRdb itself ran the multiplex PCR reads through MiXCR, one entry per CDR3 protein. Among about 590,000 distinct CDR3 sequences listed, over 12% were seen once. These data are taken from a study of T cells in Graves' hyperthyroidism and ophthalmopathy. Germline lookup yields CDR1 MNHEY and CDR2 SVGAGI. The junction had 7 bases not matched to a gene; V was cut back by 3 bases and J by 0 bases. CDR3 size: 16 residues.

The genes are TRBV6-5 and TRBJ1-1; 7 nucleotides match TRBD1. What was sequenced was blood. This receptor was obtained from a young woman with Graves' ophthalmopathy. The CDR3 loop is CASSYNQGGVNTEAFF. The DNA of the CDR3 is TGTGCCAGCAGTTATAACCAGGGGGGCGTGAACACTGAAGCTTTCTTT.